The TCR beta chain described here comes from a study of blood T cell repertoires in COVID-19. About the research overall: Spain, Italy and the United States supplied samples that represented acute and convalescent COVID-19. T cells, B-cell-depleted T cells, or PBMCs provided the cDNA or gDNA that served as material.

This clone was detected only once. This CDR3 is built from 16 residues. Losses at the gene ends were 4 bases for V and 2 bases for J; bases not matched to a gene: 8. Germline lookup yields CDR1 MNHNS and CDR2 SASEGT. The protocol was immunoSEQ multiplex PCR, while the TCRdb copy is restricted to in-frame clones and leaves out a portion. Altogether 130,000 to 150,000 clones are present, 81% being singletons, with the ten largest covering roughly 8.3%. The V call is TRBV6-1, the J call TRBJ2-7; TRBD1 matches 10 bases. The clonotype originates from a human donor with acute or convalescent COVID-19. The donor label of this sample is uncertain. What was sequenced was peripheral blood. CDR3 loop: CASSALGQGVPYEQYV. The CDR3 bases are TGTGCCAGCAGTGCACTAGGACAGGGGGTACCCTACGAGCAGTACGTC.